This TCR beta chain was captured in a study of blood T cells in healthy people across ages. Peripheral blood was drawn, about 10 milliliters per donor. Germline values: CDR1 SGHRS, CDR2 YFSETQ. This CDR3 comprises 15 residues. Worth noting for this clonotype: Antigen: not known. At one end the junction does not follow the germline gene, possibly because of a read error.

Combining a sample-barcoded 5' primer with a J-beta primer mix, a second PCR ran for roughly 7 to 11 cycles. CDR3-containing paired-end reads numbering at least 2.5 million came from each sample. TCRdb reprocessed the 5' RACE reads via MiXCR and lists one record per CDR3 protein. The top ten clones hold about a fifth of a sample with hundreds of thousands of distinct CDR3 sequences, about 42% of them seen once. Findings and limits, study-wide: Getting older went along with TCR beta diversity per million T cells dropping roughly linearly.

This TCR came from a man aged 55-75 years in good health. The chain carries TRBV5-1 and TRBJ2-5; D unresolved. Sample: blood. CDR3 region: CASSGHGSYQETQYF. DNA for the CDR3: TGCGCCAGCAGCGGTCACGGGTCCTACCAGGAGACCCAGTACTTC.